This passage covers 32 T cell receptor beta chains from one sample sequenced in a study of cytomegalovirus exposure and HLA in healthy donors. It was with 60 Vbeta and 13 Jbeta primers that the PCR ran. Sequenced by immunoSEQ multiplex PCR; TCRdb stores in-frame clones only, minus some. The sample has roughly 130,000 clones, roughly four fifths seen once. Sequencing was carried out using PBMCs. All receptors come from a woman aged 45 to 65 in good health and CMV-seronegative.

The chain combines TRBV28 with TRBJ2-1, with D possibly being TRBD2 (5 bases). Trimming took 5 bases from V and 9 from J, leaving 11 bases between them. The germline V gene has CDR1 MDHEN and CDR2 SYDVKM. The length of the CDR3 is 12 residues. The CDR3 spells CASSLLGGEQFF. CDR3 sequence (DNA): TGTGCCAGCAGTCTCCTAGGAGGTGAGCAGTTCTTC. The full variable domain, its missing parts supplied by reference TRBV28 and TRBJ2-1, is DVKVTQSSRYLVKRTGEKVFLECVQDMDHENMFWYRQDPGLGLRLIYFSYDVKMKEKGDIPEGYSVSREKKERFSLILESASTNQTSMYLCASSLLGGEQFFGPGTRLTVL.

CDR3 DNA sequence: TGTGCCTGGAGTGTAAACCCACAGGGGCAGCAGTACTTC. Residues: CAWSVNPQGQQYF. The V and J genes are TRBV30 and TRBJ2-5; the match to TRBD1 covers 7 bases. Trimming took 0 bases from V and 11 from J; bases not matched to a gene: 9. The CDR3 spans 13 residues. From germline, CDR1 is GTSNPN and CDR2 SVGIG (reference sequence). The whole variable domain, filled in from reference TRBV30 and TRBJ2-5, reads SQTIHQWPATLVQPVGSPLSLECTVEGTSNPNLYWYRQAAGRGLQLLFYSVGIGQISSEVPQNLSASRPQDRQFILSSKKLLLSDSGFYLCAWSVNPQGQQYFGPGTRLLVL.

This clone was found a few times. The chain links TRBV19 to TRBJ1-1, with 7 bases identical to TRBD1. V lost 3 bases to trimming and J lost 4 bases; unmatched junction nucleotides: 2. The CDR3 runs to 13 residues. Germline values: CDR1 LNHDA, CDR2 SQIVND (reference sequence). In DNA, the CDR3 is TGTGCCAGTAGTATGAACAGGGGCACTGAAGCTTTCTTT. Translating gives CASSMNRGTEAFF.

This rearrangement joins TRBV6-5 to TRBJ2-2; 9 positions agree with TRBD2. The germline gives CDR1 MNHEY, CDR2 SVGAGI. The CDR3 consists of 14 residues. The junction had 2 bases not matched to a gene; V was cut back by 0 bases and J by 9 bases. The CDR3 here is CASSYSLAGRELFF. CDR3 bases: TGTGCCAGCAGTTACTCACTAGCGGGTCGGGAGCTGTTTTTT.

This sequence joins TRBV7-8 and TRBJ2-7, with 8 bases identical to TRBD2. The CDR3 runs to 16 residues. CDR1 is SGHVS, CDR2 FQNEAQ, per germline. J gave up 2 bases and V 5 bases, and 11 bases lay outside the gene matches. This CDR3 reads CASSRGGGGLTYEQYF. CDR3 nucleotides: TGTGCCAGCAGCCGGGGGGGAGGCGGGCTAACCTACGAGCAGTACTTC.

This chain joins TRBV2 and TRBJ2-1, with D tentatively TRBD2 (6 bases). This CDR3 has 15 residues. V dropped 7 bases and J dropped 9 bases, with 22 bases sitting between them. CDR1 and CDR2 (germline): SNHLY, FYNNEI. The CDR3 sequence: CASTQTRFESGEQFF. The CDR3 DNA is TGTGCCAGCACCCAGACTAGATTCGAAAGCGGTGAGCAGTTCTTC.

The chain has TRBV4-3 and TRBJ1-2, with a tentative D call TRBD1 (5 bases). V lost 1 base, J lost 3 bases, and 9 bases lay in between. From germline, CDR1 is LGHNA and CDR2 YSLEER. This CDR3 region has 14 residues. This CDR3 reads CASSQASGDYGYTF. In DNA, the CDR3 is TGCGCCAGCAGCCAAGCTTCGGGGGACTATGGCTACACCTTC.

The chain carries TRBV25-1 and TRBJ2-2, with D possibly being TRBD1 (6 bases). The CDR3 consists of 15 residues. Trimming pared 4 bases from V and 4 bases from J, leaving 13 bases between. CDR1 and CDR2 (germline): MGHDK, SYGVNS. DNA for the CDR3: TGTGCCAGCAGTGTACAGGGTATAGGCACCGGGGAGCTGTTTTTT. This sequence encodes CASSVQGIGTGELFF.

The CDR3 spells CASSQGAGVTNIQYF. CDR3 bases: TGCGCCAGCAGCCAAGGCGCCGGAGTTACGAACATTCAGTACTTC. The chain carries TRBV4-1 and TRBJ2-4; D gene unclear. The CDR3 consists of 15 residues. Deletions cut 1 base from V and 7 bases from J, with 14 bases between. Per the germline V gene, CDR1 is MGHRA and CDR2 is YSYEKL.

Turning to this clone: Other DNA sequences in this specimen translate into the identical CDR3. The V and J genes are TRBV9 and TRBJ2-3; 13 positions match TRBD2. Per germline, CDR1 SGDLS and CDR2 YYNGEE. V was pared by 4 bases and J by 6 bases, with 8 bases of the junction left unmatched. The CDR3 extends over 16 amino acids. The CDR3 here is CASSLRTSGSGDTQYF. The CDR3 DNA is TGTGCCAGCAGCCTCCGGACTAGCGGGAGTGGGGATACGCAGTATTTT.

V and J are TRBV27 and TRBJ2-1; 7 bases are a match to TRBD2. V was clipped by 8 bases and J by 5 bases; unmatched bases: 6. Germline CDR1 and CDR2: MNHEY and SMNVEV (reference sequence). The CDR3 contains 13 residues. The CDR3 DNA sequence: TGTGCCAGCGGGCGGGAGATTCACAATGAGCAGTTCTTC. This codes for CASGREIHNEQFF.

This chain's CDR3 is CASSLALPRDRAKVLTF. CDR3 DNA: TGTGCCAGCAGCTTAGCTTTACCCCGGGACAGGGCAAAAGTCCTGACTTTC. The chain joins TRBV11-2 to TRBJ2-6; 9 bases are a match to TRBD1. The CDR3 sequence is 17 residues long. After removal of 1 base from V and 13 bases from J, the junction contained 14 bases not matched to a gene. Germline CDR1 and CDR2: SGHAT and FQNNGV. Drawing the rest from reference TRBV11-2 and TRBJ2-6, the complete variable domain is EAGVAQSPRYKIIEKRQSVAFWCNPISGHATLYWYQQILGQGPKLLIQFQNNGVVDDSQLPKDRFSAERLKGVDSTLKIQPAKLEDSAVYLCASSLALPRDRAKVLTFGAGSRLTVL.

This chain uses TRBV5-5 with TRBJ2-5, with a possible D match to TRBD2 (7 bases). The CDR3 extends over 15 amino acids. CDR1 is SGHKS and CDR2 is YYEKEE in the germline V gene (reference sequence). V was pared by 3 bases and J by 4 bases, with 16 bases between. DNA for the CDR3: TGTGCCAGCAGCTCCCGGTGGGGGGGCGGAGAGACCCAGTACTTC. It specifies CASSSRWGGGETQYF.

This clone appeared a few times. CDR3 DNA sequence: TGCGCCAGCATCATGGGGATACAGGGGGTGAGTTTTAGCAATCAGCCCCAGCATTTT. It yields the protein CASIMGIQGVSFSNQPQHF. The rearrangement joins TRBV5-1 to TRBJ1-5; 8 nucleotides line up with TRBD1. The CDR3 covers 19 residues. Germline V gene lookup returns CDR1 SGHRS and CDR2 YFSETQ. The trim removed 6 bases at V and 0 bases at J, leaving 17 bases unmatched.

This clone was seen more than once but under ten times. This chain links TRBV2 with TRBJ1-1; D is uncertain. This CDR3 is built from 18 residues. Germline assignment: CDR1 SNHLY and CDR2 FYNNEI. Trimming took 1 base from V and 1 from J, leaving 19 bases between them. The chain's CDR3 is CASSEVSPRRRKNTEAFF. DNA of the CDR3: TGTGCCAGCAGTGAAGTATCACCACGGAGGAGAAAGAACACTGAAGCTTTCTTT.

This clone came up a few times. This chain joins TRBV4-2 and TRBJ2-1, with 10 bases identical to TRBD2. CDR3 length equals 15 residues. J gave up 8 bases and V 4 bases, and 8 bases lay outside the gene matches. Germline V CDR1 and CDR2: LGHNA, YNFKEQ. The CDR3, as DNA: TGTGCCAGCAGCCCCGGACTAGCGGTCGGGGATGAGCAGTTCTTC. Its protein product is CASSPGLAVGDEQFF.

This clone was seen only a few times. The V call is TRBV30, the J call TRBJ1-1, with D maybe TRBD1 (6 bases). This CDR3 contains 15 residues. CDR1 GTSNPN and CDR2 SVGIG come from the germline V gene (reference sequence). Trimming pared 2 bases from V and 3 bases from J, leaving 16 bases between. CDR3 sequence: CAWSPNRVIDTEAFF. CDR3 sequence (DNA): TGTGCCTGGAGTCCCAACAGGGTGATTGACACTGAAGCTTTCTTT.

The rearrangement links TRBV19 to TRBJ2-7; TRBD1 aligns across 10 bases. The CDR3 covers 13 residues. Trimming removed 6 bases from V and 1 base from J; junction bases left unmatched: 0. Germline values: CDR1 LNHDA, CDR2 SQIVND (reference sequence). Here the CDR3 reads CASRDRGSYEQYF. The CDR3, as DNA: TGTGCCAGTAGGGACAGGGGGTCCTACGAGCAGTACTTC.

The chain employs TRBV9 and TRBJ2-1, with 11 bases that match TRBD1. This CDR3 contains 14 residues. Germline V gene data show CDR1 as SGDLS and CDR2 as YYNGEE. J gave up 9 bases and V 0 bases, and 2 bases lay outside the gene matches. CDR3 sequence: CASSVGTGGSEQFF. The CDR3 DNA is TGTGCCAGCAGCGTAGGGACAGGGGGCAGTGAGCAGTTCTTC.

This clone was detected a few times. The chain combines TRBV2 with TRBJ2-6; D not certain. Germline V lookup: CDR1 SNHLY, CDR2 FYNNEI. V shed 9 bases and J shed 4 bases, with 10 bases lying between them. The CDR3 sequence is 13 residues long. CDR3 protein: CARPREGANVLTF. The CDR3 DNA reads as TGTGCCAGGCCGAGAGAGGGGGCCAACGTCCTGACTTTC.

The chain is built from TRBV11-2 and TRBJ2-3, with 7 bases identical to TRBD2. CDR3 size: 15 residues. Trimming took 0 bases from V and 5 from J; bases not matched to a gene: 5. Per the germline V gene, CDR1 is SGHAT and CDR2 is FQNNGV. The CDR3 loop reads CASSLDYGGGDTQYF. The CDR3 coding sequence is TGTGCCAGCAGCTTAGATTATGGCGGGGGAGATACGCAGTATTTT. Variable domain in full (rest from reference TRBV11-2 and TRBJ2-3): EAGVAQSPRYKIIEKRQSVAFWCNPISGHATLYWYQQILGQGPKLLIQFQNNGVVDDSQLPKDRFSAERLKGVDSTLKIQPAKLEDSAVYLCASSLDYGGGDTQYFGPGTRLTVL.

The V and J genes are TRBV5-4 and TRBJ1-2, with D unresolved. This CDR3 comprises 11 residues. CDR1 SGHNT and CDR2 YYREEE come from the germline V gene (reference sequence). Trimming took 3 bases from V and 14 from J, leaving 14 bases between them. The CDR3 sequence is CASSYRGGLTF. The CDR3 nucleotides are TGTGCCAGCAGCTACCGGGGTGGGTTGACCTTC.

The chain carries TRBV27 and TRBJ2-5; 12 bases agree with TRBD2. Germline lookup yields CDR1 MNHEY and CDR2 SMNVEV (reference sequence). The trim removed 2 bases at V and 5 bases at J, leaving 3 bases unmatched. The CDR3 loop spans 15 amino acids. The CDR3 here is CASSLLAGGRETQYF. Written as DNA, the CDR3 is TGTGCCAGCAGTTTACTAGCGGGAGGGAGGGAGACCCAGTACTTC.

The V call is TRBV28, the J call TRBJ1-4; no clear D gene. In germline, CDR1 is MDHEN, CDR2 SYDVKM. With 2 bases removed from V and 0 bases from J, the gap between germline ends came to 7 bases. The CDR3 consists of 15 residues. The CDR3 is CASSLTGATNEKLFF. DNA for the CDR3: TGTGCCAGCAGTTTAACGGGAGCAACTAATGAAAAACTGTTTTTT.

The chain uses TRBV28 and TRBJ1-1; tentative D call: TRBD1 (6 bases). The CDR3 runs to 15 residues. Germline CDR1 reads MDHEN; CDR2 reads SYDVKM. V lost 2 bases to trimming and J lost 0 bases, with 10 bases between them. Here the CDR3 reads CASSLGGALNTEAFF. The CDR3 bases are TGTGCCAGCAGTTTAGGGGGGGCCCTGAACACTGAAGCTTTCTTT.

This chain links TRBV7-2 with TRBJ1-5; tentative D call: TRBD1 (6 bases). The CDR3 totals 16 residues. Trimming pared 5 bases from V and 4 bases from J, leaving 18 bases between. CDR1 is SGHTA and CDR2 is FQGNSA in the germline V gene. The CDR3 protein is CASSPRGGLRNQPQHF. CDR3 bases: TGTGCCAGCAGCCCCCGGGGGGGGCTTCGGAATCAGCCCCAGCATTTT.

This chain uses TRBV5-1 with TRBJ1-3, with D possibly TRBD1 on 6 matching bases. This CDR3 has 14 amino acids. Trimming shortened V by 0 bases and J by 4 bases, and 8 bases separated the two germline ends. CDR1 and CDR2 from the germline V gene are SGHRS and YFSETQ. For the CDR3, the DNA is TGCGCCAGCAGCTTGGTACAGGGCGGAAACACCATATATTTT. This gives the protein CASSLVQGGNTIYF.

The gene calls are TRBV21-1 and TRBJ1-1. TRBV21-1 is flagged as a pseudogene. This CDR3 has 14 residues. This CDR3 is CASSKVEMNTEAFF. For the CDR3, the DNA is TGTGCCAGCAGCAAAGTGGAGATGAACACTGAAGCTTTCTTT.

The CDR3 is CASSPTGTHEGDWETQYF. For the CDR3, the DNA is TGTGCCAGCAGCCCAACCGGGACCCACGAGGGGGATTGGGAGACCCAGTACTTC. This chain joins TRBV7-3 and TRBJ2-5; maybe TRBD1 (6 bases). This CDR3 contains 18 residues. The germline V gene has CDR1 SGHTA and CDR2 FQGTGA. The germline V and J ends were trimmed by 5 bases and 5 bases, with 27 bases remaining between them.

V usage is TRBV2 and J usage is TRBJ2-7; D is unresolved. CDR1 is SNHLY, CDR2 FYNNEI, per germline. Trimming left V 4 bases short and J 5 bases short, with 6 bases between. This CDR3 spans 11 amino acids. In nucleotides, the CDR3 is TGTGCCAGCAGTGTTTACAACGAGCAGTACTTC. Translated, it gives CASSVYNEQYF. The whole variable domain, filled in from reference TRBV2 and TRBJ2-7, reads EPEVTQTPSHQVTQMGQEVILRCVPISNHLYFYWYRQILGQKVEFLVSFYNNEISEKSEIFDDQFSVERPDGSNFTLKIRSTKLEDSAMYFCASSVYNEQYFGPGTRLTVT.

To note about this clone: Its ends do not fully match the called genes, so a read error is possible. The chain carries TRBV19 and TRBJ1-5; 9 nucleotides align to TRBD1. CDR3 length equals 13 residues. Germline V gives CDR1 LNHDA, CDR2 SQIVND (reference sequence). CDR3 loop: CASGTGLRQPQNF. The CDR3 coding sequence is TGTGCCAGTGGGACAGGGTTAAGGCAGCCCCAGAATTTT.

The V gene is TRBV7-8, the J gene TRBJ1-1; D remains unclear. V was shortened by 1 base and J by 2 bases, with 11 bases between the two germline ends. The CDR3 runs 15 residues. CDR1 SGHVS and CDR2 FQNEAQ come from the germline V gene. Here the CDR3 DNA reads TGTGCCAGCAGCTTAGTGGCCCACGCTAACACTGAAGCTTTCTTT. Its translation: CASSLVAHANTEAFF.